A selection of T cell receptor beta chains follows, all from one sample in a study of blood T cell repertoires in COVID-19. The repertoire was sequenced with immunoSEQ multiplex PCR; TCRdb's copy has only in-frame clones and lacks some. Here the sample spans roughly 50,000 clones, 87% being singletons. The sample comprised peripheral blood. The source of these receptors is a human donor with active COVID-19. The donor label of this sample is uncertain. Each CDR3 is given with its conserved first and last residue. A D gene is named only where the DNA matches it firmly. Some rows mark clone size as missing; the rest say once, few, many or name a class of expanded clone.

abundance: .
j_gene: TRBJ2-5
d_gene: TRBD2
v_gene: TRBV7-2
CDR3nt: TGTGCCAGCGGGCCAACGGGAGGCCGACAAGAGACCCAGTACTTC
CDR3aa: CASGPTGGRQETQYF

abundance: .
j_gene: TRBJ1-2
d_gene: .
v_gene: TRBV19
CDR3nt: TGTGCCAGTAGTAGCTCCCGGGCAGGGGCGGGCTATGGCTACACCTTC
CDR3aa: CASSSSRAGAGYGYTF

abundance: .
j_gene: TRBJ2-3
d_gene: TRBD1
v_gene: TRBV6-5
CDR3nt: TGTGCCAGCAGTTACCTGGCAGGGGGCTATAGAGATACGCAGTATTTT
CDR3aa: CASSYLAGGYRDTQYF

abundance: .
j_gene: TRBJ1-4
d_gene: .
v_gene: TRBV7-2
CDR3nt: TGTGCCAGCAGCACACACCCAACTAATGAAAAACTGTTTTTT
CDR3aa: CASSTHPTNEKLFF

abundance: .
j_gene: TRBJ2-7
d_gene: .
v_gene: TRBV5-1
CDR3nt: TGCGCCAGCAGCTTAGTTGATCGGGGGGCTTCCTACGAGCAGTACTTC
CDR3aa: CASSLVDRGASYEQYF

abundance: .
j_gene: TRBJ2-7
d_gene: .
v_gene: TRBV12-3/TRBV12-4
CDR3nt: TGTGCCAGCAGCACAGGGAACTCCTACGAGCAGTACTTC
CDR3aa: CASSTGNSYEQYF

abundance: .
j_gene: TRBJ1-5
d_gene: .
v_gene: TRBV6-5
CDR3nt: TGTGCCCAAAGGACAGAATCTTATAGCAATCAGCCCCAGCATTTT
CDR3aa: CAQRTESYSNQPQHF

abundance: .
j_gene: TRBJ2-3
d_gene: .
v_gene: TRBV10-3
CDR3nt: TGTGCCACCGGAGGAGGGATGGGCACAGATACGCAGTATTTT
CDR3aa: CATGGGMGTDTQYF

abundance: .
j_gene: TRBJ2-7
d_gene: TRBD2
v_gene: TRBV4-1
CDR3nt: TGCGCCAGCAGCCAAGCGGGTAGCGGGGGGCCCTACGAGCAGTACTTC
CDR3aa: CASSQAGSGGPYEQYF

abundance: .
j_gene: TRBJ1-1
d_gene: .
v_gene: TRBV3-1/TRBV3-2
CDR3nt: TGTGCCAGCAGCCAAAATCGAGGAGGAGAAGCTTTCTTT
CDR3aa: CASSQNRGGEAFF

abundance: .
j_gene: TRBJ2-3
d_gene: .
v_gene: TRBV7-3
CDR3nt: TGTGCCAGCAGCTTGAGTCGTGGTCCAGATACGCAGTATTTT
CDR3aa: CASSLSRGPDTQYF

abundance: .
j_gene: TRBJ1-2
d_gene: .
v_gene: TRBV20-1
CDR3nt: TGCAGTGCTAGTACTCCCCAAACGGGCTACACCTTC
CDR3aa: CSASTPQTGYTF

abundance: .
j_gene: TRBJ2-1
d_gene: TRBD1
v_gene: TRBV7-8
CDR3nt: TGTGCCAGCAGAAAAAGAAGAAGACAGGGCTTGGATACTGGCCCCTACAATGAGCAGTTCTTC
CDR3aa: CASRKRRRQGLDTGPYNEQFF

abundance: few
j_gene: TRBJ1-5
d_gene: .
v_gene: TRBV12-3/TRBV12-4
CDR3nt: TGTGCCAGCAGTTTGACTTTTGATCAGCCCCAGCATTTT
CDR3aa: CASSLTFDQPQHF

abundance: .
j_gene: TRBJ2-3
d_gene: .
v_gene: TRBV4-2
CDR3nt: TGTGCCAGCAGCCAAGATCGGTACAGTAGCACAGATACGCAGTATTTT
CDR3aa: CASSQDRYSSTDTQYF